The source of this TCR beta chain is a study of blood T cell repertoires in COVID-19. Looking at the study overall: Donors in the United States, Italy and Spain gave samples during acute or convalescent COVID-19. PBMCs, B-cell-depleted T cells, or T cells provided the cDNA or gDNA that made up the material.

Original methodology: It was from reference gene primer amplification that nucleated cell counts were estimated. TCRdb's table, derived via immunoSEQ multiplex PCR, lists solely in-frame clones and lacks some. V and J calls and clone size are those listed in that table; D and trimming were worked out from the DNA. The table has around 80,000 clones, about 85% seen once. The germline V gene encodes CDR1 SGHVS and CDR2 FQNEAQ. The CDR3 sequence is 12 residues long. Trimming took off 5 bases at V and 7 bases at J, with 9 bases between the two ends. This receptor was obtained from a human donor in a cohort sampled during active COVID-19. The material sequenced was peripheral blood. The chain recombines TRBV7-8 with TRBJ2-4; unclear D gene. CDR3 bases: TGTGCCAGCAGCCCCCCGTCCAACATTCAGTACTTC. It codes for CASSPPSNIQYF.